Below are 30 T cell receptor beta chains sequenced from a single sample in a study of CD8+CD57+ T cells in acquired aplastic anemia (dated by TCRdb to 2017 to 2018). Expansion of CD8+CD57+ cells had been shown by flow cytometry in the patients chosen for sequencing. TCRdb lists the instrument as Illumina HiSeq 2000. Profiling of TCR beta VDJ combinations and CDR3 sequences used genomic DNA as the template. Starting from the raw public reads, TCRdb applied fastp trimming at Q25, assembled clones with MiXCR and retained in-frame beta chains. Here each entry gathers all rows of one CDR3 protein and keeps the most common genes and DNA. For this sample there are some 160,000 distinct CDR3 sequences; more than 40% appear just once. The ten most abundant clones make up over 25% of the sample. The sequenced sample consisted of sorted CD4+, CD8+, or CD8+CD57+ T cells (not recorded which) from PBMCs. The source of these receptors is a human donor with aplastic anemia.

This clonotype has just one count. V is TRBV20-1 and J is TRBJ2-7, with TRBD1 as a possible D gene (6 bases). V was pared by 3 bases and J by 1 base, with 16 bases between. The CDR3 length is 15 residues. CDR1 DFQATT and CDR2 SNEGSKA come from the germline V gene (reference sequence). The CDR3 loop is CSARPRGARSYEQYF. The CDR3 nucleotides are TGCAGTGCTAGGCCCAGGGGCGCAAGGTCCTACGAGCAGTACTTC.

This clonotype was picked up a small number of times. The chain employs TRBV25-1 and TRBJ1-5; D is undetermined. V lost 3 bases and J lost 7, with 16 bases in between. The length of the CDR3 is 15 residues. Germline V gene data show CDR1 as MGHDK and CDR2 as SYGVNS. The CDR3 DNA sequence: TGTGCCAGCAGTGAGGGAAGAGGATTCAGGCAGCCCCAGCATTTT. Amino acids: CASSEGRGFRQPQHF.

As for this clonotype: A clone one base away is much larger, so this may be a read error. The rearrangement joins TRBV11-1 to TRBJ1-2; 9 positions agree with TRBD1. Germline-derived CDR1 and CDR2 are SGHAT and FQDESV (reference sequence). The CDR3 extends over 17 amino acids. The CDR3 DNA reads TGTGCCAGCGGCTTAGGGTCCCCCGGGACAGGGAACTATGGCTACACCTTC. Protein: CASGLGSPGTGNYGYTF.

This clonotype has ten or more counts. CDR3 loop: CASSLDWAANEQFF. The CDR3 DNA is TGTGCCAGCAGCTTAGATTGGGCGGCCAATGAGCAGTTCTTC. The chain carries TRBV11-3 and TRBJ2-1; D call uncertain. The CDR3 length is 14 residues. The V end was cut by 0 bases, the J end by 6 bases, with 9 bases between. Germline V gene data show CDR1 as SGHNT and CDR2 as YENEEA.

This clonotype was seen at least ten times. The chain combines TRBV12-3 or TRBV12-4 with TRBJ1-2, with 9 positions matching TRBD1. This CDR3 contains 16 residues. The J segment lost 6 bases and the V segment lost 3 bases, leaving 11 bases of the junction unmatched. CDR3 in amino acids: CASSFPGRQGVDGYTF. As DNA, the CDR3 is TGTGCCAGCAGTTTTCCCGGGAGACAGGGGGTAGATGGCTACACCTTC.

This chain uses TRBV24-1 with TRBJ1-5; D uncertain. Germline V gene data show CDR1 as KGHDR and CDR2 as SFDVKD. Trimming left V 7 bases short and J 6 bases short, with 3 bases between. The CDR3 contains 10 residues. The CDR3 is CATRVQPQHF. CDR3 bases: TGTGCCACCAGGGTTCAGCCCCAGCATTTT.

V gene TRBV5-1 combines with J gene TRBJ1-3; D is uncertain. The CDR3 covers 15 residues. Trimming cost V 0 bases and J 3 bases, with 10 bases left between them. Germline CDR1 and CDR2: SGHRS and YFSETQ. The CDR3 DNA sequence: TGCGCCAGCAGCTTGGCAGGAGGGCATGGAAACACCATATATTTT. This encodes CASSLAGGHGNTIYF.

This chain links TRBV5-1 with TRBJ2-1, with D unclear. CDR1 is SGHRS, CDR2 YFSETQ, per germline. This CDR3 region has 15 residues. The CDR3 here is CAGSSHSSPYNEQFF. The CDR3 nucleotides read TGCGCTGGCAGCTCCCACTCGAGCCCTTACAATGAGCAGTTCTTC.

The chain recombines TRBV2 with TRBJ2-5; D is ambiguous. The V end was cut by 8 bases, the J end by 2 bases, with 6 bases between. Germline CDR1 is SNHLY and CDR2 is FYNNEI. CDR3 length: 11 residues. In DNA, the CDR3 is TGTGCCAGCGGATTACAAGAGACCCAGTACTTC. Amino acids: CASGLQETQYF.

Notes on this clonotype: A read error may produce the germline difference seen at one junction end. V is TRBV5-1 and J is TRBJ1-1; no reliable D call. Germline assignment: CDR1 SGHRS and CDR2 YFSETQ. There are 14 residues in the CDR3. The CDR3 here is CASSQVRMNTEAFF. The CDR3 nucleotides read TGTGCCAGCAGCCAAGTGAGGATGAACACTGAAGCTTTCTTT.

This clonotype appeared many times. The V gene is TRBV19, the J gene TRBJ2-2; 7 positions agree with TRBD2. V dropped 7 bases and J dropped 3; count of bases not matched to a gene: 8. Looked up from germline, CDR1 is LNHDA and CDR2 is SQIVND (reference sequence). This CDR3 comprises 15 residues. The chain's CDR3 is CASMGGSGYTGELFF. CDR3 in DNA: TGTGCCAGTATGGGGGGGAGTGGGTACACCGGGGAGCTGTTTTTT.

As for this clonotype: A much larger clone is a single base away; this may be a read error. The chain employs TRBV5-1 and TRBJ1-1; 7 nucleotides line up with TRBD1. The CDR3 is made up of 14 amino acids. Trimming at V came to 3 bases and at J to 8 bases, leaving 10 bases not matched to a gene. Germline loops: CDR1 SGHRS, CDR2 YFSETQ. CDR3: CASSSAGTAKEAFF. CDR3 nucleotide sequence: TGCGCCAGCAGCTCGGCCGGGACAGCAAAAGAAGCTTTCTTT.

This clonotype was found many times. This chain uses TRBV4-1 with TRBJ1-1; possibly TRBD1 for D (5 bases). The CDR3 length is 14 residues. V dropped 1 base and J dropped 4 bases, with 10 bases sitting between them. Per the germline V gene, CDR1 is MGHRA and CDR2 is YSYEKL. Here the CDR3 reads CASSQVAGSTEAFF. The CDR3 DNA reads as TGCGCCAGCAGCCAAGTAGCAGGGTCCACTGAAGCTTTCTTT.

The table lists this clonotype with many counts. The chain is built from TRBV15 and TRBJ2-7, with 8 bases lining up with TRBD1. CDR3 size: 15 residues. CDR1 LNHNV and CDR2 YYDKDF come from the germline V gene (reference sequence). J gave up 5 bases and V 0 bases, and 6 bases lay outside the gene matches. CDR3 amino acids: CATSREGRGHDEQYF. For the CDR3, the DNA is TGTGCCACCAGCAGAGAGGGCAGGGGGCACGACGAGCAGTACTTC.

V and J are TRBV20-1 and TRBJ2-1; perhaps TRBD2 as D (5 bases). The CDR3 is made up of 16 amino acids. Deletions cut 5 bases from V and 2 bases from J, with 19 bases between. CDR1 and CDR2 (germline): DFQATT, SNEGSKA (reference sequence). The CDR3 DNA sequence: TGCAGTGCTCCCCCCGCCCTTAGCGCGGCCTACAATGAGCAGTTCTTC. It is translated as CSAPPALSAAYNEQFF.

Of note for this clonotype: The junction shows a germline mismatch at one end, possibly a read error. The V and J genes are TRBV2 and TRBJ1-1, with D possibly TRBD1 on 5 matching bases. The CDR3 extends over 13 amino acids. Germline V gene lookup returns CDR1 SNHLY and CDR2 FYNNEI. CDR3 region: CASLGEGNTEASF. The CDR3 DNA is TGTGCCAGCTTAGGGGAGGGAAACACTGAAGCTTCCTTT. Variable domain in full (rest from reference TRBV2 and TRBJ1-1): EPEVTQTPSHQVTQMGQEVILRCVPISNHLYFYWYRQILGQKVEFLVSFYNNEISEKSEIFDDQFSVERPDGSNFTLKIRSTKLEDSAMYFCASLGEGNTEASFGQGTRLTVV.

This sequence joins TRBV5-5 and TRBJ2-5; D is ambiguous. Germline-derived CDR1 and CDR2 are SGHKS and YYEKEE (reference sequence). The CDR3 is 15 residues long. V dropped 2 bases and J dropped 7 bases, with 18 bases sitting between them. In DNA, the CDR3 is TGTGCCAGCAGCTTATCCCCCCAGTCTGAAGGGACCCAGTACTTC. It is translated as CASSLSPQSEGTQYF.

CDR3 DNA: TGTGCCAGCAGCTTTAGCGGAGATCAGCCCCAGCATTTT. It translates to CASSFSGDQPQHF. The chain links TRBV5-6 to TRBJ1-5; no reliable D call. The CDR3 is made up of 13 amino acids. The germline CDR1 and CDR2 sequences are SGHDT and YYEEEE. V lost 2 bases to trimming and J lost 5 bases, with 8 bases between them.

In its sample, this clonotype was seen many times. The chain recombines TRBV20-1 with TRBJ1-1; D unresolved. V lost 6 bases to trimming and J lost 8 bases, with 16 bases between them. The CDR3 is 12 amino acids. Germline V gives CDR1 DFQATT, CDR2 SNEGSKA (reference sequence). The CDR3 DNA is TGCAGTGCCGAGGGTAACTCGGGGGAAGCTTTCTTT. This codes for CSAEGNSGEAFF.

This clonotype was seen ten or more times. The V gene is TRBV6-2 or TRBV6-3, the J gene TRBJ2-7, with 7 bases fitting TRBD1. From germline, CDR1 is MNHEY and CDR2 SVGEGT. The CDR3 covers 16 residues. V lost 0 bases, J lost 2 bases, and 7 bases stayed unmatched. DNA of the CDR3: TGTGCCAGCAGTTACTCCCCGGGACAGCCGACCTACGAGCAGTACTTC. Its translation: CASSYSPGQPTYEQYF.

There are many counts of this clonotype. The rearrangement links TRBV7-9 to TRBJ2-7; the D gene could be TRBD1 or TRBD2 (5 bases each). V was trimmed by 5 bases and J by 3 bases, leaving 17 bases between them. The CDR3 is 15 residues long. Germline CDR1 and CDR2: SEHNR and FQNEAQ (reference sequence). For the CDR3, the DNA is TGTGCCAGCAGCCCCCGGGCCGGGGCAGACTACGAGCAGTACTTC. Residues: CASSPRAGADYEQYF. Based on the CDR3 plus reference TRBV7-9 and TRBJ2-7, the full variable domain is DTGVSQNPRHKITKRGQNVTFRCDPISEHNRLYWYRQTLGQGPEFLTYFQNEAQLEKSRLLSDRFSAERPKGSFSTLEIQRTEQGDSAMYLCASSPRAGADYEQYFGPGTRLTVT.

This clonotype was picked up a small number of times. This chain links TRBV9 with TRBJ2-2, with 7 bases fitting TRBD1. The CDR3 has 14 residues. V lost 2 bases, J lost 3 bases, and 1 base stayed unmatched. Germline values: CDR1 SGDLS, CDR2 YYNGEE. CDR3 DNA sequence: TGTGCCAGCAGCGTCGGGACAGACACCGGGGAGCTGTTTTTT. Translating it yields CASSVGTDTGELFF.

This chain uses TRBV19 with TRBJ1-6, with D possibly being TRBD1 (5 bases). This CDR3 contains 15 residues. From germline, CDR1 is LNHDA and CDR2 SQIVND (reference sequence). The V and J ends lost 3 bases and 8 bases respectively, with 14 bases between them. In DNA, the CDR3 is TGTGCCAGTAGTATTATCGGGACTGGGGATTCACCCCTCCACTTT. Residues: CASSIIGTGDSPLHF. The full variable domain, with the rest looked up from reference TRBV19 and TRBJ1-6, is DGGITQSPKYLFRKEGQNVTLSCEQNLNHDAMYWYRQDPGQGLRLIYYSQIVNDFQKGDIAEGYSVSREKKESFPLTVTSAQKNPTAFYLCASSIIGTGDSPLHFGNGTRLTVT.

This clonotype has a count of ten or more. The chain recombines TRBV4-3 with TRBJ2-7; no clear D. Germline V CDR1 and CDR2: LGHNA, YSLEER. This CDR3 comprises 15 residues. The V end lost 0 bases, the J end lost 3 bases, and 12 bases lay between the germline ends. CDR3 DNA sequence: TGCGCCAGCAGCCAAGATCGTAACGGATACTACGAGCAGTACTTC. Translation gives CASSQDRNGYYEQYF.

This clonotype was seen ten or more times. The J gene is TRBJ2-5, the V gene TRBV5-1, with 12 bases matching TRBD1. Germline assignment: CDR1 SGHRS and CDR2 YFSETQ. The trim removed 4 bases at V and 5 bases at J, leaving 6 bases unmatched. The CDR3 consists of 15 residues. CDR3 sequence reads: CASSQGTGGRETQYF. The DNA for the CDR3 is TGCGCCAGCAGCCAGGGGACAGGGGGCCGGGAGACCCAGTACTTC.

This clonotype was detected ten times or more. This chain links TRBV6-1 with TRBJ1-5; 9 bases line up with TRBD1. V shed 5 bases, J shed 6 bases, and the junction held 11 bases outside the gene matches. Germline-derived CDR1 and CDR2 are MNHNS and SASEGT. CDR3 size: 16 residues. The CDR3 bases are TGTGCCAGCAGTACCGGGACAGGGTTACGTCGTCAGCCCCAGCATTTT. As protein: CASSTGTGLRRQPQHF.

This rearrangement joins TRBV7-6 to TRBJ1-1; 9 nucleotides align to TRBD1. Trimming took 5 bases from V and 3 from J; bases not matched to a gene: 7. Germline lookup yields CDR1 SGHVS and CDR2 FNYEAQ. The CDR3 contains 15 residues. CDR3 region: CASSLGTGKDTEAFF. CDR3 nucleotides: TGTGCCAGCAGCCTCGGGACAGGGAAGGACACTGAAGCTTTCTTT. Complete variable domain (other parts from reference TRBV7-6 and TRBJ1-1): GAGVSQSPRYKVTKRGQDVALRCDPISGHVSLYWYRQALGQGPEFLTYFNYEAQQDKSGLPNDRFSAERPEGSISTLTIQRTEQRDSAMYRCASSLGTGKDTEAFFGQGTRLTVV.

The chain employs TRBV7-3 and TRBJ1-6; no firm D call. Trimming shortened V by 5 bases and J by 13 bases, and 15 bases separated the two germline ends. This CDR3 has 13 residues. Germline V gene sequence: CDR1 SGHTA, CDR2 FQGTGA. CDR3 bases: TGTGCCAGCAGCCCGGCTGTATTCACTCCCCTCCACTTT. This gives the protein CASSPAVFTPLHF. Filled out from reference TRBV7-3 and TRBJ1-6, the complete variable domain reads GAGVSQTPSNKVTEKGKYVELRCDPISGHTALYWYRQSLGQGPEFLIYFQGTGAADDSGLPNDRFFAVRPEGSVSTLKIQRTERGDSAVYLCASSPAVFTPLHFGNGTRLTVT.

With respect to this clonotype: One base away lies a much larger clone, so this may be a sequencing read error. The CDR3 nucleotides are TGCGCCAGCAGCTTGTGGGGGACGTTAGGTGATGCTTTCTTT. Protein sequence: CASSLWGTLGDAFF. The V gene is TRBV5-1, the J gene TRBJ1-1, with a tentative D call TRBD1 (5 bases). This CDR3 is 14 amino acids long. The germline V and J ends were trimmed by 1 base and 11 bases, with 18 bases remaining between them. Germline CDR1 is SGHRS and CDR2 is YFSETQ.

The genes are TRBV10-3 and TRBJ2-7, with 7 positions matching TRBD1. The CDR3 is 15 amino acids. V dropped 4 bases and J dropped 4; count of bases not matched to a gene: 10. Germline V gene lookup returns CDR1 ENHRY and CDR2 SYGVKD. The CDR3 DNA is TGTGCCATCAGTGTCCGGCCAGACAGGGCTTACGAGCAGTACTTC. It specifies CAISVRPDRAYEQYF.